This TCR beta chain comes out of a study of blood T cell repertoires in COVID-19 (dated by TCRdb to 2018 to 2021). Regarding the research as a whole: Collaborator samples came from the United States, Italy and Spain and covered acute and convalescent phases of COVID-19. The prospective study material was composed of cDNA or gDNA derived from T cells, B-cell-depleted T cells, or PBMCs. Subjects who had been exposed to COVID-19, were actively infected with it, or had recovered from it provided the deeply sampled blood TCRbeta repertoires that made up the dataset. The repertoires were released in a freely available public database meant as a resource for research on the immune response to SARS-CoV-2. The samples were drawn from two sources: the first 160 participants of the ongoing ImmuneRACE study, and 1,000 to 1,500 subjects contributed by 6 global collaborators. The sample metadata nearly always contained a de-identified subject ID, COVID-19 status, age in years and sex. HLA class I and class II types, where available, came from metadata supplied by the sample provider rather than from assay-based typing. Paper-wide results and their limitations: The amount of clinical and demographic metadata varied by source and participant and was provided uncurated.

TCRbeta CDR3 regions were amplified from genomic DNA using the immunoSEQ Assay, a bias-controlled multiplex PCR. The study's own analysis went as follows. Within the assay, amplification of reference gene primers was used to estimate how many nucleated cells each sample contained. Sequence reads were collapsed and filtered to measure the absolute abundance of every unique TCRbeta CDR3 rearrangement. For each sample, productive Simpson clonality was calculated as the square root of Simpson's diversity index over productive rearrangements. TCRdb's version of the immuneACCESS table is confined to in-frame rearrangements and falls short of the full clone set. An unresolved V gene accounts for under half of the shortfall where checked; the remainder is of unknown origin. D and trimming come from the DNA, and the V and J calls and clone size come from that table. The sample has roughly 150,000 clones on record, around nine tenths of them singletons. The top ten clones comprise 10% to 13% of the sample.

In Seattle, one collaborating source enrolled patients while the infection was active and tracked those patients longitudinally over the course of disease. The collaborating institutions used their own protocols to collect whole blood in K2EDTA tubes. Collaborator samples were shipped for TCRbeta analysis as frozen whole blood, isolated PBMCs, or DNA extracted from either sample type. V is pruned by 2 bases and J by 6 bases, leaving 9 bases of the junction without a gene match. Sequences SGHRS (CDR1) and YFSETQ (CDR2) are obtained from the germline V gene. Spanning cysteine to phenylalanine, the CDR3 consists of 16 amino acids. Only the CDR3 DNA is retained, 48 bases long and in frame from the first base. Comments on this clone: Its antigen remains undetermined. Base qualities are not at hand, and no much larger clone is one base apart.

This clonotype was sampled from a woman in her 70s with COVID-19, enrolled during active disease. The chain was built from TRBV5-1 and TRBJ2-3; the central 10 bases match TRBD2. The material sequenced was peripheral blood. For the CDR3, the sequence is CASSFFSGGRSDTQYF. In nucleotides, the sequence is TGCGCCAGCAGCTTCTTTAGCGGGGGGCGGTCCGATACGCAGTATTTT.